This TCR beta chain was identified during a study of blood T cell repertoires in COVID-19. With 4 bases removed from V and 0 bases from J, the gap between germline ends came to 15 bases. Per the germline V gene, CDR1 is MGHRA and CDR2 is YSYEKL. The CDR3 contains 16 residues. Clones were read by immunoSEQ multiplex PCR, and TCRdb kept only the in-frame ones, dropping some. The sample includes around 270,000 clones, roughly 90% of them seen just once. The chain is built from TRBV4-1 and TRBJ1-1; possible D gene TRBD1, 5 bases. Sequencing input: peripheral blood. This sequence originates from a middle-aged man with acute or convalescent COVID-19. The CDR3 loop is CASSRTLGTLNTEAFF. CDR3 nucleotide sequence: TGCGCCAGCAGCCGAACCTTAGGGACTTTGAACACTGAAGCTTTCTTT.